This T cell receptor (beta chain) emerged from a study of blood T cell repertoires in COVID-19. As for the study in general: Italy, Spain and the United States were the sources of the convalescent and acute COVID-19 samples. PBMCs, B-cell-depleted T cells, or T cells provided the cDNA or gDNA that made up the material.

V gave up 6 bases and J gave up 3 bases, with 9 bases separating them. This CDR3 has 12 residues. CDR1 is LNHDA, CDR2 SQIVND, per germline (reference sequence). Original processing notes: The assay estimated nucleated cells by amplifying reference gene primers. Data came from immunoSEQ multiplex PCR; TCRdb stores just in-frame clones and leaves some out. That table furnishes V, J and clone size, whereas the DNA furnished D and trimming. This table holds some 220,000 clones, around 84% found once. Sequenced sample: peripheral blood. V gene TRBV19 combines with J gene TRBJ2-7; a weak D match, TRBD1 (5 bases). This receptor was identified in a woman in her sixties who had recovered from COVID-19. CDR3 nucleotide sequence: TGTGCCAGTAGGTCCCAGGGCTACGAGCAGTACTTC. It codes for CASRSQGYEQYF.